This T cell receptor (beta chain) was retrieved from a study of shared clonotypes between healthy human individuals. Study information: In total, the donors were two women and a few men aged 18 to 49. Three plates were used per donor for CD4 naive, three for CD4 memory, two for CD8 naive and one for CD8 memory.

What CD8 memory combined were CD45RO+ cells and CCR7-negative CD45RA+ TemRA cells. Trimming pared 1 base from V and 8 bases from J, leaving 6 bases between. The V gene's germline CDR1 is SEHNR and CDR2 FQNEAQ (reference sequence). The CDR3 covers 12 residues. Repertoires were generated with immunoSEQ multiplex PCR, while TCRdb's copy carries only in-frame clones and drops some. The sample records about 79,000 clones, 62% being singletons. This clone occurred many times. Antigen specificity is unknown. Additional DNA sequences in this sample encode the identical CDR3. General study findings and limits: Clonotypes which were not shared had lower generation probabilities than clonotypes that all four donors shared.

The sequencing input was memory CD8+ T cells sorted from blood. Subset reported: CD45RO+ cells pooled with CCR7-negative TemRA cells. This chain connects TRBV7-9 to TRBJ2-1; D unclear. This sequence originates from a man aged 25-40 years in good health. Here the CDR3 reads CASSLVVHEQFF. The CDR3 bases are TGTGCCAGCAGCTTAGTAGTTCATGAGCAGTTCTTC.